Included here is one T cell receptor beta chain sequence, with context. This sample is drawn from a study of T cells after yellow fever vaccination. One entry per CDR3 protein, called by TCRdb with MiXCR from the 5' RACE reads. The sample has roughly 300,000 distinct CDR3 sequences, around 8.1% seen once. Germline CDR1 is DFQATT and CDR2 is SNEGSKA (reference sequence). The CDR3 sequence is 15 residues long. Trimming stripped 0 bases from V and 9 bases from J, with 15 bases between. The V gene is TRBV20-1, the J gene TRBJ1-6, with D tentatively TRBD1 (5 bases). The clonotype comes from a man aged 18 to 30 who received the YFV17D yellow fever vaccine. The material was PBMCs, obtained about 41 days after the first yellow fever vaccination. This chain's CDR3 is CSARDRARVGSPLHF. CDR3 bases: TGCAGTGCTAGAGACCGGGCCAGGGTGGGTTCACCCCTCCACTTT.